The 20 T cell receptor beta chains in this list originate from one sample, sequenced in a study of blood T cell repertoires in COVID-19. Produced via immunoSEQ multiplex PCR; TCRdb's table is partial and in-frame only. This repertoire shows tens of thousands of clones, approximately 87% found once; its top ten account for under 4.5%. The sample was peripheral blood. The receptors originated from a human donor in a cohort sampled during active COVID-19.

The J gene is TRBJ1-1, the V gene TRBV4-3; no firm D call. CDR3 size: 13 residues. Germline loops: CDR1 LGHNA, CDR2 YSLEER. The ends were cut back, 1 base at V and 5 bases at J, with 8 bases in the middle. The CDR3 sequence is CASSQVEWTEAFF. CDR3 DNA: TGCGCCAGCAGCCAAGTCGAGTGGACTGAAGCTTTCTTT.

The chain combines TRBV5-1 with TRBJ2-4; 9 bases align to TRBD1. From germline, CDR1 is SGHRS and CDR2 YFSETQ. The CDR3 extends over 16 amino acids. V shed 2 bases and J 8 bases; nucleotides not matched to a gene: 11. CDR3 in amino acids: CASSFIGTGYEDIQYF. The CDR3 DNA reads TGCGCCAGCAGCTTCATAGGGACAGGGTATGAGGACATTCAGTACTTC.

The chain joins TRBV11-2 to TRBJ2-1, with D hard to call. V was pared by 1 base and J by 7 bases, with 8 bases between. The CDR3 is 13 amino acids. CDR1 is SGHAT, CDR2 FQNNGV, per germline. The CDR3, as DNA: TGTGCCAGCAGCTTAGTTTCCGGGAATGAGCAGTTCTTC. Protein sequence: CASSLVSGNEQFF.

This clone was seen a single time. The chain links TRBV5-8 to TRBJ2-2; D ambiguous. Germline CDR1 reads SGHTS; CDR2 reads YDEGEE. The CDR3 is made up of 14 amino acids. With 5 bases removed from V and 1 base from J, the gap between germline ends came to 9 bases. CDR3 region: CASSRYRNTGELFF. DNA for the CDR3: TGTGCCAGCAGTCGATACAGGAACACCGGGGAGCTGTTTTTT.

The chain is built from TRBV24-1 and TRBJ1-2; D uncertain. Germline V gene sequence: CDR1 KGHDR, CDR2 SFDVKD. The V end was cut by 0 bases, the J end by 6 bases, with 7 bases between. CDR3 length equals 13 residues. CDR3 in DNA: TGTGCCACCAGTGATTTGTTTACGGATGGCTACACCTTC. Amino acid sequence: CATSDLFTDGYTF.

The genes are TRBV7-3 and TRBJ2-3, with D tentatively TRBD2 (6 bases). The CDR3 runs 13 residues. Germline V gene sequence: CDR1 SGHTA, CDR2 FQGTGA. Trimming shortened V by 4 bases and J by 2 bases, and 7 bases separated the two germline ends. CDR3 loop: CASSSDYTDTQYF. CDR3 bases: TGTGCCAGCAGCTCGGACTACACAGATACGCAGTATTTT.

The CDR3 region has the DNA TGTGCCAGCAGCCTCCGGGACAGGGCCCACTATGGCTACACCTTC. It encodes CASSLRDRAHYGYTF. This chain joins TRBV7-9 and TRBJ1-2; TRBD1 agrees at 9 bases. Germline V gives CDR1 SEHNR, CDR2 FQNEAQ (reference sequence). V shed 5 bases, J shed 3 bases, and the junction held 7 bases outside the gene matches. The CDR3 sequence is 15 residues long. Full variable domain (rest looked up from reference TRBV7-9 and TRBJ1-2): DTGVSQNPRHKITKRGQNVTFRCDPISEHNRLYWYRQTLGQGPEFLTYFQNEAQLEKSRLLSDRFSAERPKGSFSTLEIQRTEQGDSAMYLCASSLRDRAHYGYTFGSGTRLTVV.

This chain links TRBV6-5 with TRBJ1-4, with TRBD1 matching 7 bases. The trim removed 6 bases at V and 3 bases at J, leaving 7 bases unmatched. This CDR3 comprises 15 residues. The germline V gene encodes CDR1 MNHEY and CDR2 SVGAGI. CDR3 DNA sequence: TGTGCCAGCAGCGAGGGGGCGGCTTCTAATGAAAAACTGTTTTTT. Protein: CASSEGAASNEKLFF.

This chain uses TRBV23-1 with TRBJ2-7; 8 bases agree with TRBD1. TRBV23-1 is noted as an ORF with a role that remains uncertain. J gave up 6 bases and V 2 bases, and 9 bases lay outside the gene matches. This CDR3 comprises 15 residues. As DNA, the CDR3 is TGCGCCAGCAGTCAACAGACAGGGGTTACTCTCGAGCAGTACTTC. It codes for CASSQQTGVTLEQYF.

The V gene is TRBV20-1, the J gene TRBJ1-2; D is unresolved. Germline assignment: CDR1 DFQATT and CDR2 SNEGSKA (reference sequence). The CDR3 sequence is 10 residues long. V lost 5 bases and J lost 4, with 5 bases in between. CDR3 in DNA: TGCAGTGCTTTCATCTATGGCTACACCTTC. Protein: CSAFIYGYTF.

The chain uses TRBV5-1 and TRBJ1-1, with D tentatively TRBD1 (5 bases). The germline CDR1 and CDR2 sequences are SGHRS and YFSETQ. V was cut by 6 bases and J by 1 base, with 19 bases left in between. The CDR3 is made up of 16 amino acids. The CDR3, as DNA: TGCGCCAGCACCACCCAACATGGGGGAGGGAACACTGAAGCTTTCTTT. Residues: CASTTQHGGGNTEAFF.

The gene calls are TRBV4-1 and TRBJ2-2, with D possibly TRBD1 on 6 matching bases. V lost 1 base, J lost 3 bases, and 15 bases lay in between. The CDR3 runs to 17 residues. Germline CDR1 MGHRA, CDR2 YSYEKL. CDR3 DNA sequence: TGCGCCAGCAGCCAAGTCCACCGGACAGATCACACCGGGGAGCTGTTTTTT. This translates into CASSQVHRTDHTGELFF.

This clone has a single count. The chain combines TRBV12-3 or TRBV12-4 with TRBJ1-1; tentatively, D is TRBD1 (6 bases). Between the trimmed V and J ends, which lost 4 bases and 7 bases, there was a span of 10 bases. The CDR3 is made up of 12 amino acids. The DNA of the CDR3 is TGTGCCAGCAGTTCCACAGGGATTGAAGCTTTCTTT. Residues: CASSSTGIEAFF.

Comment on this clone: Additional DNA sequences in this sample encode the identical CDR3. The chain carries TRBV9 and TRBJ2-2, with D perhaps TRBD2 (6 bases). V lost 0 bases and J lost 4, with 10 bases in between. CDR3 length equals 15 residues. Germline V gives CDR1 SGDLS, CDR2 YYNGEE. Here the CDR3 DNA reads TGTGCCAGCAGCGTAGTCCAGGGAGGCACCGGGGAGCTGTTTTTT. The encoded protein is CASSVVQGGTGELFF.

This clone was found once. CDR3 residues: CASSPKRGTGWTGELFF. The CDR3 nucleotides are TGTGCCAGCAGCCCAAAGCGTGGGACAGGGTGGACCGGGGAGCTGTTTTTT. V gene TRBV7-6 combines with J gene TRBJ2-2, with TRBD1 matching over 9 bases. J was trimmed by 5 bases and V by 5 bases; bases with no gene match: 12. The germline gives CDR1 SGHVS, CDR2 FNYEAQ. The CDR3 runs 17 residues.

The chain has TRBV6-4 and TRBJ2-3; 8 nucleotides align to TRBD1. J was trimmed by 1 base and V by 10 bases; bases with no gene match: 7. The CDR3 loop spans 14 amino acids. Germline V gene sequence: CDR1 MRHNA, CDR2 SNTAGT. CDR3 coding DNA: TGTGCCAACCGGAGGGACAGGCGCACAGATACGCAGTATTTT. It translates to CANRRDRRTDTQYF.

CDR3 bases: TGTGCCAGCAGCCCCACGTGGAGGGAAGTGGCGCGGGAGCAGTACTTC. Translation gives CASSPTWREVAREQYF. The rearrangement joins TRBV11-2 to TRBJ2-7, with a tentative D call TRBD2 (6 bases). Germline V gene lookup returns CDR1 SGHAT and CDR2 FQNNGV. The CDR3 sequence is 16 residues long. V lost 5 bases to trimming and J lost 7 bases, with 24 bases between them.

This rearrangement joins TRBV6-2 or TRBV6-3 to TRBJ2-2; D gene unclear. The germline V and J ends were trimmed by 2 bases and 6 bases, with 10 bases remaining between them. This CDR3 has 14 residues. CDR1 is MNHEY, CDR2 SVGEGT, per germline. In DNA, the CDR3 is TGTGCCAGCAGTTACGGAGCGTTTGCCGGGGAGCTGTTTTTT. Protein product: CASSYGAFAGELFF.

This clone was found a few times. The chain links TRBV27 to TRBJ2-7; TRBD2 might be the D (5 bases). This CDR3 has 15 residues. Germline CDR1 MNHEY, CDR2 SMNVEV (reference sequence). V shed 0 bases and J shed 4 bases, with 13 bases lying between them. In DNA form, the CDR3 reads TGTGCCAGCAGTTTATCGAGCTACGGGGTGTACGAGCAGTACTTC. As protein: CASSLSSYGVYEQYF.

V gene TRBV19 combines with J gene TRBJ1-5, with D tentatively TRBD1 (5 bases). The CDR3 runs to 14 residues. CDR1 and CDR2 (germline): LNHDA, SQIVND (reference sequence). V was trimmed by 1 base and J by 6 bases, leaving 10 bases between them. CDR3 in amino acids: CASSIGGEIQPQHF. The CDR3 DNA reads TGTGCCAGTAGTATAGGGGGGGAAATTCAGCCCCAGCATTTT.